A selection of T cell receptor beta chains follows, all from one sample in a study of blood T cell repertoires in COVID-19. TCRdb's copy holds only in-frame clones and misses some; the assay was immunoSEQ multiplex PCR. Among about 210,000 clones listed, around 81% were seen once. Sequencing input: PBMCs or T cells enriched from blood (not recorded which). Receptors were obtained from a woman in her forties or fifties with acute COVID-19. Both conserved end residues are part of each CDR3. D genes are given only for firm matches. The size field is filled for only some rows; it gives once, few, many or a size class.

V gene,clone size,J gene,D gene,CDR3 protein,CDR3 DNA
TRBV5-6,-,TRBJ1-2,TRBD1,CASSPKTGGNIYGYTF,TGTGCCAGCAGCCCCAAGACAGGGGGAAATATTTATGGCTACACCTTC
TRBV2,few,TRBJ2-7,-,CASSEWYSPYEQYF,TGTGCCAGCAGTGAATGGTACAGTCCCTACGAGCAGTACTTC
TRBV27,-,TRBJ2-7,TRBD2,CASSFREEYEQYF,TGTGCCAGCAGTTTTCGGGAGGAGTACGAGCAGTACTTC
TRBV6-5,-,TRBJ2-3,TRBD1,CASSSRQGAADTQYF,TGTGCCAGCAGTTCCCGACAGGGGGCTGCAGATACGCAGTATTTT
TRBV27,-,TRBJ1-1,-,CASSPQRARTEAFF,TGTGCCAGCAGTCCCCAGCGGGCGCGAACTGAAGCTTTCTTT
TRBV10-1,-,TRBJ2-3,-,CASSEYSLHGDTQYF,TGCGCCAGCAGTGAGTATTCCCTCCACGGAGATACGCAGTATTTT
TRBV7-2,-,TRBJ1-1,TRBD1,CASSRRTGGFGNTEAFF,TGTGCCAGCAGCCGGAGGACAGGGGGCTTTGGGAACACTGAAGCTTTCTTT
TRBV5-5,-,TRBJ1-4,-,CASSWAGLANEKLFF,TGTGCCAGCAGCTGGGCGGGGCTGGCTAATGAAAAACTGTTTTTT
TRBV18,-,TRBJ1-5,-,CASSPTRGGGNQPQHF,TGTGCCAGCTCACCAACCCGGGGAGGAGGCAATCAGCCCCAGCATTTT
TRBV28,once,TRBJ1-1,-,CASSQGVTEAFF,TGTGCCAGCAGCCAAGGGGTCACTGAAGCTTTCTTT
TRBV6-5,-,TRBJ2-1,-,CASSYSRGAKQFF,TGTGCCAGCAGTTACTCGCGGGGTGCGAAGCAGTTCTTC
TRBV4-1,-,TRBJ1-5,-,CASSQEAGPAFQPQHF,TGCGCCAGCAGCCAAGAGGCAGGGCCAGCCTTTCAGCCCCAGCATTTT
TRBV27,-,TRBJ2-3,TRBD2,CASSFRAGGPVFTQYF,TGTGCCAGCAGTTTTAGGGCGGGAGGGCCGGTCTTTACGCAGTATTTT
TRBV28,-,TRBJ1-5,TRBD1,CASSDVRGLSNQPQHF,TGTGCCAGCAGTGACGTCAGGGGGCTTAGCAATCAGCCCCAGCATTTT
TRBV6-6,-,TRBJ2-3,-,CASNPPGRADTQYF,TGTGCCAGCAACCCCCCGGGCAGGGCAGATACGCAGTATTTT
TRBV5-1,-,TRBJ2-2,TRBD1,CASSSWTGIGSGELFF,TGCGCCAGCAGCTCATGGACAGGGATTGGTTCCGGGGAGCTGTTTTTT
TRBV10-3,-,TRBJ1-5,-,CAISDQRVTEPQHF,TGTGCCATCAGTGACCAGAGGGTTACGGAGCCCCAGCATTTT
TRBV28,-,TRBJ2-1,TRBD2,CASSPHRGGGPYNEQFF,TGTGCCAGCAGTCCGCATCGTGGCGGGGGTCCCTACAATGAGCAGTTCTTC
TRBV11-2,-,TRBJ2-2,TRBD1,CASSFVGQGVGELFF,TGTGCCAGCAGCTTCGTCGGGCAGGGGGTCGGGGAGCTGTTTTTT
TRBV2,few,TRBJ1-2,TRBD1,CASSLLDRNYGYTF,TGTGCCAGCAGCCTCTTGGACAGGAACTATGGCTACACCTTC
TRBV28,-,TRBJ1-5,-,CASSFEQNSNQPQHF,TGTGCCAGCAGTTTTGAACAAAATAGCAATCAGCCCCAGCATTTT
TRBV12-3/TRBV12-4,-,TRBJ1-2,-,CASADTSNYGYTF,TGTGCCAGCGCCGACACCTCTAACTATGGCTACACCTTC
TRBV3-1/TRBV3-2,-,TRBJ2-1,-,CASSQDGGEQFF,TGTGCCAGCAGCCAAGATGGAGGGGAGCAGTTCTTC
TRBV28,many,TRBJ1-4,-,CATRDEKLFF,TGTGCCACCCGCGATGAAAAACTGTTTTTT
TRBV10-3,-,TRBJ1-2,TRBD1,CAITSGQQDGYTF,TGTGCCATAACCTCGGGACAGCAAGATGGCTACACCTTC
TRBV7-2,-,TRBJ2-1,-,CASSPTGLPYNEQFF,TGTGCCAGCAGCCCCACGGGACTCCCTTACAATGAGCAGTTCTTC
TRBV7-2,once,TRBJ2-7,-,CASSLGPGSSYEQYF,TGTGCCAGCAGCTTAGGTCCCGGGAGCTCCTACGAGCAGTACTTC
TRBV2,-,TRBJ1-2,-,CASSEQSGVYGYTF,TGTGCCAGCAGTGAACAATCAGGGGTCTATGGCTACACCTTC
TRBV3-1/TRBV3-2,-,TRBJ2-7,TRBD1,CASSQYSGRDRGLGQYF,TGTGCCAGCAGCCAATACTCAGGCCGGGACAGGGGGCTTGGTCAGTACTTC
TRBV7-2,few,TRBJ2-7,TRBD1,CASSLGGQGGSEQYF,TGTGCCAGCAGCTTAGGGGGACAGGGTGGCTCCGAGCAGTACTTC
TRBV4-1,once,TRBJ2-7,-,CASSQATGFSYEQYF,TGCGCCAGCAGCCAAGCGACGGGGTTCTCCTACGAGCAGTACTTC
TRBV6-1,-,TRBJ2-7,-,CASSDPAFVKGHKYEQYF,TGTGCCAGCAGTGACCCCGCATTTGTAAAGGGACACAAATACGAGCAGTACTTC
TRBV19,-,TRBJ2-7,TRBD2,CASSILGGLDTNEQYF,TGTGCCAGTAGTATCCTCGGAGGACTAGACACGAACGAGCAGTACTTC
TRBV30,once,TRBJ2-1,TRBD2,CAWSRTSGSYNEQFF,TGTGCCTGGAGTCGGACTAGCGGTTCCTACAATGAGCAGTTCTTC
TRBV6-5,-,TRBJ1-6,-,CASTSSYNSPLHF,TGTGCCAGCACGAGCTCCTATAATTCACCCCTCCACTTT
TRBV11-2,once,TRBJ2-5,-,CASSPTDKETQYF,TGTGCCAGCAGCCCGACAGATAAAGAGACCCAGTACTTC
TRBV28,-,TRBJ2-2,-,CASTLGWVTGELFF,TGTGCCAGCACCCTAGGATGGGTGACCGGGGAGCTGTTTTTT
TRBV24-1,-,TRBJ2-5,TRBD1,CATSDPGTGYEETQYF,TGTGCCACCAGTGATCCCGGGACAGGGTACGAAGAGACCCAGTACTTC
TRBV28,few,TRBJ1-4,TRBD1,CASSSTGGINEKLFF,TGTGCCAGCAGTTCGACAGGGGGGATCAATGAAAAACTGTTTTTT
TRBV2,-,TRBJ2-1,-,CASTGGPVSSNNEQFF,TGTGCCAGCACCGGGGGTCCCGTCTCATCTAACAATGAGCAGTTCTTC
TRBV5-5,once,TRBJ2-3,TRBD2,CASSLTTSGGPTDTQYF,TGTGCCAGCAGCTTGACGACTAGCGGGGGGCCCACAGATACGCAGTATTTT
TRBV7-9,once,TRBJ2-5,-,CASSLLETQYF,TGTGCCAGCAGCTTACTAGAGACCCAGTACTTC
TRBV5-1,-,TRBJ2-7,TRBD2,CASSSGLAGNYEQYF,TGCGCCAGCAGCTCTGGACTAGCGGGCAACTACGAGCAGTACTTC
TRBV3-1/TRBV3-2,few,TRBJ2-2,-,CASRQGPNTGELFF,TGTGCCAGCAGACAGGGACCGAACACCGGGGAGCTGTTTTTT
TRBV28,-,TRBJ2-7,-,CASSTPDRNYEQYF,TGTGCCAGCAGTACTCCCGACAGAAACTACGAGCAGTACTTC
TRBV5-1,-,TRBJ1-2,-,CASSLDREANYGYTF,TGCGCCAGCAGCTTGGACAGGGAAGCTAACTATGGCTACACCTTC
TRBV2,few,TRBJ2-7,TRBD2,CASSLKRGGIYEQYF,TGTGCCAGCAGTCTGAAACGGGGGGGAATATACGAGCAGTACTTC
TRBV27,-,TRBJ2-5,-,CASSEHRAGQQETQYF,TGTGCCAGCAGTGAGCACCGAGCGGGCCAGCAAGAGACCCAGTACTTC
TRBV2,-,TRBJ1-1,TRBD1,CASTTDRGRPNTEAFF,TGTGCCAGCACCACAGACAGGGGGAGGCCGAACACTGAAGCTTTCTTT
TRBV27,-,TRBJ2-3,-,CASSPNPDTQYF,TGTGCCAGCAGTCCTAATCCAGATACGCAGTATTTT
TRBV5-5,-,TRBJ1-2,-,CASSLGQGFGYTF,TGTGCCAGCAGCTTGGGTCAGGGGTTTGGCTACACCTTC
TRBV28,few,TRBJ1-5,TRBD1,CASSSRQGTNQPQHF,TGTGCCAGCAGTTCTCGACAGGGTACTAATCAGCCCCAGCATTTT
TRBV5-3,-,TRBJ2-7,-,CARSSPEGGNSYEQYF,TGTGCCAGAAGCTCACCCGAGGGCGGGAACTCCTACGAGCAGTACTTC
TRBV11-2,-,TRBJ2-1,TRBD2,CASSLAGLAGYNEQFF,TGTGCCAGCAGCTTAGCCGGACTAGCGGGATACAATGAGCAGTTCTTC
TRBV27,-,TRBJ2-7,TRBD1,CASSFGQGVEQYF,TGTGCCAGCAGTTTTGGGCAGGGGGTCGAGCAGTACTTC
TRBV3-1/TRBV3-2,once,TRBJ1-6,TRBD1,CASSQSGQGFVNSPLHF,TGTGCCAGCAGCCAATCGGGACAGGGGTTCGTGAATTCACCCCTCCACTTT
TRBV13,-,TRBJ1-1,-,CASSYPGVGTEAFF,TGTGCCAGCAGCTACCCAGGGGTGGGCACTGAAGCTTTCTTT
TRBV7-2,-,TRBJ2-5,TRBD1,CASSAQPTGGGETQYF,TGTGCCAGCAGCGCACAGCCGACAGGGGGGGGAGAGACCCAGTACTTC
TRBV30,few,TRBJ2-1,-,CAWSVPYSGAGNEQFF,TGTGCCTGGAGTGTACCGTATTCGGGAGCCGGCAATGAGCAGTTCTTC
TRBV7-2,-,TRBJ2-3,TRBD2,CASSLALAGLDTQYF,TGTGCCAGCAGCTTAGCACTAGCGGGGTTAGATACGCAGTATTTT